This note documents a single TCR beta chain sequence. What it binds is unknown. CDR1 and CDR2 from the germline V gene are ENHRY and SYGVKD. Between the trimmed V and J ends, which lost 8 bases and 6 bases, there was a span of 17 bases. The CDR3 covers 14 residues. This sample is part of a study of cytomegalovirus exposure and HLA in healthy donors. Study-wide points: First-cohort TCR clusters were later found to tend to co-occur in the roughly 110 validation repertoires.

Repertoires were generated with immunoSEQ multiplex PCR, while TCRdb's copy carries only in-frame clones and drops some. The sample carries about 140,000 clones, approximately 84% recorded once. This clonotype was sampled from a woman in her thirties in good health and CMV-seronegative. Input material: PBMCs. The chain joins TRBV10-3 to TRBJ2-1; the D gene is possibly TRBD1 (7 bases). CDR3 bases: TGTGCCATCTCGGTCAGGGGGGAAGGCAATGAGCAGTTCTTC. Translating it yields CAISVRGEGNEQFF.